This passage covers 28 T cell receptor beta chains from one sample sequenced in a study of vaccination and CD4 T cells after COVID-19. Stated treatment: roughly 11-day PBMC culture with coronavirus spike peptide pools or control peptides (ViraFEST assay). CD4+ T cells that had been cultured provided DNA sequenced with the Oncomine TCR Beta short-read assay. TCRdb recomputed calls from the PCR reads with MiXCR, one row per CDR3 protein. This table has 15,000 to 20,000 distinct CDR3 sequences, roughly 31% appearing once. Which antigens these TCRs recognize remains unknown. The sample taken for sequencing was cultured CD4+ T cells from blood. The receptors were gathered from a human donor with COVID-19.

The V and J genes are TRBV7-6 and TRBJ2-3; D is possibly TRBD1 or TRBD2 (6 bases each). This CDR3 comprises 15 residues. The germline V gene has CDR1 SGHVS and CDR2 FNYEAQ. Trimming pared 4 bases from V and 5 bases from J, leaving 16 bases between. CDR3 nucleotide sequence: TGTGCCAGCAGCTGGGGCGGGACAACTAAAGATACGCAGTATTTT. This encodes CASSWGGTTKDTQYF. The full variable domain, with the rest looked up from reference TRBV7-6 and TRBJ2-3, is GAGVSQSPRYKVTKRGQDVALRCDPISGHVSLYWYRQALGQGPEFLTYFNYEAQQDKSGLPNDRFSAERPEGSISTLTIQRTEQRDSAMYRCASSWGGTTKDTQYFGPGTRLTVL.

The chain employs TRBV2 and TRBJ2-2; D gene uncertain. The ends were cut back, 6 bases at V and 6 bases at J, with 2 bases in the middle. CDR3 length equals 10 residues. From germline, CDR1 is SNHLY and CDR2 FYNNEI. CDR3 sequence (DNA): TGTGCCAGCAGGGCCGGGGAGCTGTTTTTT. It translates to CASRAGELFF.

The chain recombines TRBV20-1 with TRBJ1-3; D unresolved. The CDR3 sequence is 17 residues long. CDR1 DFQATT and CDR2 SNEGSKA come from the germline V gene (reference sequence). The CDR3 DNA follows: TGCAGCGCCAGGCGGATAGGCGGAGCCGTGTCTGGAAACACCATATATTTT. The encoded protein is CSARRIGGAVSGNTIYF.

This clonotype was counted between two and nine times. The V call is TRBV7-9, the J call TRBJ2-3, with TRBD1 matching over 7 bases. Germline CDR1 and CDR2: SEHNR and FQNEAQ (reference sequence). Germline trimming cut 5 bases from V and 1 base from J; bases unmatched to any gene: 12. The CDR3 has 17 residues. The CDR3 DNA follows: TGTGCCAGCAGCCCCGTCCGTTTACAGGGGCGCACAGATACGCAGTATTTT. This sequence encodes CASSPVRLQGRTDTQYF.

This clonotype was observed a handful of times. The chain couples TRBV20-1 to TRBJ2-3; D may be TRBD1 (6 bases). Per the germline V gene, CDR1 is DFQATT and CDR2 is SNEGSKA (reference sequence). The ends were cut back, 5 bases at V and 8 bases at J, with 11 bases in the middle. The CDR3 length is 11 residues. CDR3 sequence: CSAVGTTTQYF. In nucleotides, the CDR3 is TGCAGTGCTGTAGGGACAACTACGCAGTATTTT.

This clonotype was found a few times. The chain is built from TRBV20-1 and TRBJ2-1; 7 positions agree with TRBD1. The V gene's germline CDR1 is DFQATT and CDR2 SNEGSKA (reference sequence). The J segment lost 5 bases and the V segment lost 4 bases, leaving 11 bases of the junction unmatched. This CDR3 is 15 amino acids long. The CDR3 DNA follows: TGCAGTGCTAAAAGAGGGGGCGGAAACAACAATGAGCAGTTCTTC. It translates to CSAKRGGGNNNEQFF.

The V and J genes are TRBV20-1 and TRBJ1-2; D ambiguous. Germline CDR1 DFQATT, CDR2 SNEGSKA (reference sequence). CDR3 length: 17 amino acids. V dropped 0 bases and J dropped 6 bases, with 23 bases sitting between them. The chain's CDR3 is CSAREYSSRTVVDGYTF. In DNA form, the CDR3 reads TGCAGTGCTAGAGAATACTCTAGCCGGACGGTGGTGGATGGCTACACCTTC.

This chain links TRBV9 with TRBJ1-3, with TRBD1 identical over 8 bases. CDR3 length equals 17 residues. Germline V gives CDR1 SGDLS, CDR2 YYNGEE. V shed 0 bases, J shed 4 bases, and the junction held 9 bases outside the gene matches. CDR3 loop: CASSVAPLDRVGNTIYF. The CDR3, as DNA: TGTGCCAGCAGCGTAGCTCCCCTGGACAGGGTCGGAAACACCATATATTTT.

The chain joins TRBV19 to TRBJ1-3; D unclear. Germline V gene lookup returns CDR1 LNHDA and CDR2 SQIVND (reference sequence). The CDR3 length is 16 residues. Trimming left V 0 bases short and J 2 bases short, with 11 bases between. As DNA, the CDR3 is TGTGCCAGTAGTATAGAGATATGGGGTACTGGAAACACCATATATTTT. Translated, it gives CASSIEIWGTGNTIYF.

The chain links TRBV7-2 to TRBJ1-3, with TRBD1 identical over 10 bases. V was clipped by 5 bases and J by 4 bases; unmatched bases: 5. Germline V gives CDR1 SGHTA, CDR2 FQGNSA. The CDR3 consists of 15 residues. The CDR3 DNA sequence: TGTGCCAGCAGCGGCGGACAGGGGGGCGGAAACACCATATATTTT. As protein: CASSGGQGGGNTIYF.

This chain links TRBV12-3 or TRBV12-4 with TRBJ2-2; D may be TRBD2 (5 bases). The CDR3 length is 15 residues. Trimming took 3 bases from V and 2 from J, leaving 10 bases between them. In DNA, the CDR3 is TGTGCCAGCAGTTTCGGACTCCCCAACACCGGGGAGCTGTTTTTT. Translation: CASSFGLPNTGELFF.

The CDR3 DNA follows: TGTGCCAGCAGTCCCCTTCGCAATCAGCCCCAGCATTTT. It specifies CASSPLRNQPQHF. The rearrangement uses TRBV7-2 and TRBJ1-5; no clear D. The CDR3 length is 13 residues. The germline gives CDR1 SGHTA, CDR2 FQGNSA. V was pared by 6 bases and J by 2 bases, with 8 bases between.

This clonotype turned up a few times. CDR3 protein: CSARGLAGGSYNEQFF. CDR3 DNA sequence: TGCAGTGCTAGAGGACTAGCGGGGGGATCCTACAATGAGCAGTTCTTC. V gene TRBV20-1 combines with J gene TRBJ2-1, with 13 bases matching TRBD2. CDR1 is DFQATT and CDR2 is SNEGSKA in the germline V gene (reference sequence). Germline trimming cut 1 base from V and 1 base from J; bases unmatched to any gene: 1. The CDR3 is 16 residues long.

This chain uses TRBV30 with TRBJ1-6; D is possibly TRBD1 (6 bases). Germline-derived CDR1 and CDR2 are GTSNPN and SVGIG (reference sequence). Trimming stripped 4 bases from V and 7 bases from J, with 14 bases between. The CDR3 runs 14 residues. DNA for the CDR3: TGTGCCTGGATTCCGACAGGCACAAATTCACCCCTCCACTTT. Its protein product is CAWIPTGTNSPLHF.

J is TRBJ2-7 and V is TRBV9; 12 positions match TRBD1. The V gene's germline CDR1 is SGDLS and CDR2 YYNGEE. This CDR3 region has 15 residues. Germline trimming cut 2 bases from V and 4 bases from J; bases unmatched to any gene: 4. CDR3 in amino acids: CASSVGQGAGYEQYF. CDR3 bases: TGTGCCAGCAGCGTGGGACAGGGGGCAGGGTACGAGCAGTACTTC.

In this sample, this clonotype turned up a few times. This chain uses TRBV20-1 with TRBJ1-4; D gene ambiguous. This CDR3 comprises 16 residues. Germline assignment: CDR1 DFQATT and CDR2 SNEGSKA (reference sequence). V lost 2 bases and J lost 5, with 18 bases in between. CDR3: CSARQPRAGKNEKLFF. CDR3 sequence (DNA): TGCAGTGCTAGACAACCTAGGGCGGGGAAGAATGAAAAACTGTTTTTT.

This clonotype was observed a handful of times. J is TRBJ2-5 and V is TRBV7-6, with 8 bases fitting TRBD1. Trimming took 5 bases from V and 5 from J; bases not matched to a gene: 10. The CDR3 consists of 15 residues. Germline values: CDR1 SGHVS, CDR2 FNYEAQ. The CDR3 spells CASSPARTGWETQYF. The CDR3 DNA reads TGTGCCAGCAGCCCAGCGCGGACAGGGTGGGAGACCCAGTACTTC.

The gene calls are TRBV12-3 or TRBV12-4 and TRBJ2-4; 10 nucleotides agree with TRBD1. The CDR3 covers 15 residues. J lost 6 bases, V lost 7 bases, and 9 bases had no gene match. The CDR3 bases are TGTGCCAGCAACGTTGACAGGGGGCCAGTAAACATTCAGTACTTC. The encoded protein is CASNVDRGPVNIQYF.

This clonotype was seen more than once but under ten times. Germline and junction disagree at one end, which may indicate a read error. The chain couples TRBV7-7 to TRBJ2-5, with 9 bases that match TRBD2. From germline, CDR1 is SSHAT and CDR2 FNYEAQ (reference sequence). The CDR3 is 14 amino acids. The chain's CDR3 is CASSSSGGEETQYF. The CDR3 DNA is TGTGCTAGCAGCAGTAGCGGGGGAGAAGAGACCCAGTACTTC.

This clonotype has just a few counts. The chain employs TRBV25-1 and TRBJ2-5; D possibly corresponds to TRBD2 (7 bases). The CDR3 extends over 14 amino acids. Germline V gives CDR1 MGHDK, CDR2 SYGVNS. Trimming pared 1 base from V and 5 bases from J, leaving 11 bases between. CDR3 sequence reads: CASSEWGGGETQYF. The CDR3 nucleotides read TGTGCCAGCAGTGAATGGGGAGGGGGTGAGACCCAGTACTTC.

The genes are TRBV6-5 and TRBJ1-2; D is perhaps TRBD1 (6 bases). CDR3 length: 17 residues. V was shortened by 0 bases and J by 0 bases, with 14 bases between the two germline ends. Germline-derived CDR1 and CDR2 are MNHEY and SVGAGI. The chain's CDR3 is CASSYSTTGHPNYGYTF. The CDR3 region has the DNA TGTGCCAGCAGTTACTCCACAACGGGACACCCTAACTATGGCTACACCTTC.

This clonotype showed up just a few times. CDR3 DNA sequence: TGTGCCAGCAGTTTAGCGCGCCCCGTAGGGGGGAAAAGCAATCAGCCCCAGCATTTT. Its protein product is CASSLARPVGGKSNQPQHF. V usage is TRBV12-3 or TRBV12-4 and J usage is TRBJ1-5; possible D gene TRBD1, 6 bases. The V and J ends lost 0 bases and 1 base respectively, with 19 bases between them. The length of the CDR3 is 19 residues.

J is TRBJ2-5 and V is TRBV4-2, with 11 positions matching TRBD2. Looked up from germline, CDR1 is LGHNA and CDR2 is YNFKEQ. The CDR3 runs 15 residues. J lost 5 bases, V lost 1 base, and 3 bases had no gene match. CDR3 bases: TGTGCCAGCAGCCAAGGTAGCGGGGGGGCTGAGACCCAGTACTTC. Protein: CASSQGSGGAETQYF.

This rearrangement joins TRBV4-1 to TRBJ1-3; unclear D gene. V was clipped by 4 bases and J by 0 bases, with 7 bases between them. Per the germline V gene, CDR1 is MGHRA and CDR2 is YSYEKL. This CDR3 spans 14 amino acids. Here the CDR3 DNA reads TGCGCCAGCAGCCTAAGAGACTCTGGAAACACCATATATTTT. It encodes CASSLRDSGNTIYF.

The chain combines TRBV6-5 with TRBJ2-3; D ambiguous. The V end was cut by 0 bases, the J end by 3 bases, with 13 bases between. Germline CDR1 is MNHEY and CDR2 is SVGAGI. The CDR3 totals 16 residues. The CDR3 reads CASSYSTLTRTDTQYF. The CDR3 coding sequence is TGTGCCAGCAGTTACTCGACTCTAACGAGGACAGATACGCAGTATTTT.

V gene TRBV11-3 combines with J gene TRBJ2-1; the match to TRBD2 covers 8 bases. The junction had 8 bases not matched to a gene; V was cut back by 5 bases and J by 2 bases. CDR1 and CDR2 from the germline V gene are SGHNT and YENEEA. This CDR3 is built from 16 residues. The chain's CDR3 is CASSASRLATYNEQFF. For the CDR3, the DNA is TGTGCCAGCAGCGCCTCCCGACTAGCGACCTACAATGAGCAGTTCTTC.

The chain links TRBV3-1 to TRBJ1-2; a weak D match, TRBD1 (5 bases). This CDR3 spans 14 amino acids. Germline CDR1 LGHDT, CDR2 YNNKEL (reference sequence). Trimming shortened V by 3 bases and J by 5 bases, and 13 bases separated the two germline ends. This CDR3 is CASSHPGAAYGYTF. DNA for the CDR3: TGTGCCAGCAGCCACCCCGGGGCAGCTTATGGCTACACCTTC.

V usage is TRBV29-1 and J usage is TRBJ2-5; D unresolved. Germline loops: CDR1 SQVTM, CDR2 ANQGSEA. The CDR3 has 14 residues. V was cut by 1 base and J by 3 bases, with 12 bases left in between. The CDR3 region is CSVEGIPWEETQYF. CDR3 DNA: TGCAGCGTTGAAGGAATTCCATGGGAAGAGACCCAGTACTTC.